The next 30 T cell receptor beta chains were all read from a single sample in a study of blood T cell repertoires in COVID-19. Clones were read by immunoSEQ multiplex PCR, and TCRdb kept only the in-frame ones, dropping some. In the table there are approximately 74,000 clones, around 90% of which are singletons. The sample consisted of peripheral blood. The receptors here all came from a woman in her fifties or sixties with active COVID-19.

This clone was counted once. The gene calls are TRBV14 and TRBJ2-7, with TRBD2 matching over 10 bases. This CDR3 region has 15 residues. V was clipped by 1 base and J by 2 bases; unmatched bases: 2. Germline assignment: CDR1 SGHDN and CDR2 FVKESK. CDR3 protein: CASSQVSGRAYEQYF. CDR3 coding DNA: TGTGCCAGCAGCCAAGTCAGCGGGAGGGCCTACGAGCAGTACTTC.

The chain employs TRBV10-3 and TRBJ2-7; tentatively, D is TRBD1 (6 bases). Trimming pared 4 bases from V and 0 bases from J, leaving 10 bases between. This CDR3 comprises 14 residues. Germline V gene lookup returns CDR1 ENHRY and CDR2 SYGVKD. In DNA, the CDR3 is TGTGCCATCAGTGGACAGGCCTCCTCCTACGAGCAGTACTTC. It encodes CAISGQASSYEQYF.

This clone appeared once. The rearrangement links TRBV3-1 (or the pseudogene TRBV3-2) to TRBJ2-5; 11 bases are shared with TRBD2. Germline CDR1 reads LGHDT; CDR2 reads YNNKEL (reference sequence). This CDR3 is 15 amino acids long. The trim removed 6 bases at V and 2 bases at J, leaving 5 bases unmatched. The CDR3 loop reads CASRLGLAVQETQYF. CDR3 DNA: TGTGCCAGCAGACTGGGACTAGCGGTTCAAGAGACCCAGTACTTC.

Only a few counts were recorded for this clone. This chain connects TRBV11-2 to TRBJ2-1; TRBD2 aligns across 13 bases. This CDR3 spans 16 amino acids. J was trimmed by 4 bases and V by 3 bases; bases with no gene match: 3. Germline CDR1 reads SGHAT; CDR2 reads FQNNGV. Written as DNA, the CDR3 is TGTGCCAGCAGCTTGACTAGCGGGGGGCTATACAATGAGCAGTTCTTC. Translation gives CASSLTSGGLYNEQFF.

The rearrangement joins TRBV10-1 to TRBJ2-5; 7 nucleotides line up with TRBD2. CDR1 is WNHNN and CDR2 is SYGVQD in the germline V gene (reference sequence). The J segment lost 2 bases and the V segment lost 5 bases, leaving 17 bases of the junction unmatched. The CDR3 is made up of 18 amino acids. CDR3 nucleotides: TGCGCCAGCAGTCCTCTAGCGGCCGGGGTTAATGGGCAAGAGACCCAGTACTTC. This sequence encodes CASSPLAAGVNGQETQYF.

V and J are TRBV4-1 and TRBJ1-5; a possible D gene is TRBD1 (5 bases). V shed 1 base and J shed 2 bases, with 12 bases lying between them. This CDR3 is built from 16 residues. The germline V gene has CDR1 MGHRA and CDR2 YSYEKL. The CDR3 DNA follows: TGCGCCAGCAGCCAAGGGGAGGGGCGAGGCAATCAGCCCCAGCATTTT. Its protein product is CASSQGEGRGNQPQHF.

The chain uses TRBV3-1 (or the pseudogene TRBV3-2) and TRBJ1-2, with 7 bases identical to TRBD1. Trimming at V came to 3 bases and at J to 9 bases, leaving 10 bases not matched to a gene. The CDR3 is made up of 14 amino acids. Germline loops: CDR1 LGHDT, CDR2 YNNKEL (reference sequence). This CDR3 reads CASSQAGQAFRYTF. The DNA for the CDR3 is TGTGCCAGCAGCCAGGCCGGACAGGCCTTTCGCTACACCTTC.

The chain uses TRBV5-1 and TRBJ2-3; D might be TRBD1 (7 bases). V was pared by 5 bases and J by 4 bases, with 20 bases between. The CDR3 has 16 amino acids. CDR1 and CDR2 (germline): SGHRS, YFSETQ. The CDR3 DNA is TGCGCCAGCAGATTCGGAGGGGGCAGGGGGGCAGATACGCAGTATTTT. Encoded protein: CASRFGGGRGADTQYF.

The chain carries TRBV28 and TRBJ2-1, with 14 nucleotides matching TRBD2. The V and J ends lost 9 bases and 5 bases, in that order; junction bases with no gene match: 3. Germline V lookup: CDR1 MDHEN, CDR2 SYDVKM. The CDR3 is made up of 14 amino acids. CDR3 coding DNA: TGTGCCAGTGGGACTAGCGGGAGCCACAATGAGCAGTTCTTC. Translation gives CASGTSGSHNEQFF.

The V and J genes are TRBV4-1 and TRBJ1-4, with D maybe TRBD1 (6 bases). CDR1 is MGHRA, CDR2 YSYEKL, per germline. There are 14 residues in the CDR3. V lost 1 base and J 4 bases, leaving 7 bases between the germline ends. The CDR3 nucleotides read TGCGCCAGCAGCCAAGCCAGGGGTAATGAAAAACTGTTTTTT. Encoded protein: CASSQARGNEKLFF.

This clone occurred once. As DNA, the CDR3 is TGTGCCAGCTCACCACAGACTAGCGGGAGAGGGCAGTTCTTC. It encodes CASSPQTSGRGQFF. This chain connects TRBV18 to TRBJ2-1; 12 positions match TRBD2. Germline trimming cut 1 base from V and 12 bases from J; bases unmatched to any gene: 4. Germline lookup yields CDR1 KGHSH and CDR2 LQKENI. The CDR3 runs to 14 residues.

This chain joins TRBV5-1 and TRBJ1-6; unclear D gene. V was pared by 1 base and J by 7 bases, with 9 bases between. The CDR3 has 14 amino acids. Germline assignment: CDR1 SGHRS and CDR2 YFSETQ. The CDR3: CASSLLAENSPLHF. For the CDR3, the DNA is TGCGCCAGCAGCTTGTTGGCAGAAAATTCACCCCTCCACTTT.

This rearrangement joins TRBV6-1 to TRBJ1-3; D gene unclear. V lost 1 base and J 0 bases, leaving 10 bases between the germline ends. This CDR3 has 16 residues. The germline gives CDR1 MNHNS, CDR2 SASEGT. CDR3 sequence reads: CASSEDRAGSGNTIYF. CDR3 DNA sequence: TGTGCCAGCAGTGAAGACCGTGCGGGCTCTGGAAACACCATATATTTT.

The chain has TRBV24-1 and TRBJ2-5; the match to TRBD2 covers 7 bases. CDR1 and CDR2 from the germline V gene are KGHDR and SFDVKD. The ends lost 5 bases at V and 2 bases at J; junction bases unmatched: 4. The CDR3 is made up of 14 amino acids. The CDR3 DNA reads as TGTGCCACCAGTGTTGGGACTACACAAGAGACCCAGTACTTC. It is translated as CATSVGTTQETQYF.

The V gene is TRBV5-1, the J gene TRBJ2-1; 8 bases match TRBD2. Germline-derived CDR1 and CDR2 are SGHRS and YFSETQ. This CDR3 spans 14 amino acids. With 4 bases clipped from V and 6 bases from J, the junction kept 6 bases outside the gene matches. This CDR3 reads CASSPGTRGNEQFF. The CDR3 bases are TGCGCCAGCAGCCCCGGGACTAGGGGCAATGAGCAGTTCTTC.

This clone was recorded a few times. J is TRBJ1-4 and V is TRBV19, with D possibly being TRBD1 (5 bases). V shed 9 bases and J shed 6 bases, with 17 bases lying between them. The CDR3 is 14 amino acids. The germline CDR1 and CDR2 sequences are LNHDA and SQIVND (reference sequence). The CDR3: CASHGGATYEKLFF. Written as DNA, the CDR3 is TGTGCCAGCCACGGAGGGGCTACTTATGAAAAACTGTTTTTT.

V and J are TRBV18 and TRBJ2-3; D possibly corresponds to TRBD1 (5 bases). Germline CDR1 KGHSH, CDR2 LQKENI. CDR3 length: 16 amino acids. V lost 2 bases and J 0 bases, leaving 12 bases between the germline ends. The CDR3 loop reads CASSPSDRTSTDTQYF. CDR3 DNA: TGTGCCAGCTCACCATCCGACAGAACTAGCACAGATACGCAGTATTTT.

The CDR3 sequence: CASSLDGLAGYSYNEQFF. CDR3 nucleotide sequence: TGCGCCAGCAGCTTGGACGGGCTAGCGGGATACTCCTACAATGAGCAGTTCTTC. The chain combines TRBV5-1 with TRBJ2-1; TRBD2 agrees at 9 bases. The germline V gene has CDR1 SGHRS and CDR2 YFSETQ. The ends lost 0 bases at V and 0 bases at J; junction bases unmatched: 7. CDR3 length: 18 amino acids.

V is TRBV11-2 and J is TRBJ2-1, with D maybe TRBD2 (5 bases). Between the trimmed V and J ends, which lost 3 bases and 3 bases, there was a span of 12 bases. The CDR3 is 15 residues long. Germline CDR1 reads SGHAT; CDR2 reads FQNNGV. The CDR3 sequence: CASSLEAAYYNEQFF. Here the CDR3 DNA reads TGTGCCAGCAGCTTGGAAGCGGCGTACTACAATGAGCAGTTCTTC. Looking up the rest from reference TRBV11-2 and TRBJ2-1 gives the full variable domain: EAGVAQSPRYKIIEKRQSVAFWCNPISGHATLYWYQQILGQGPKLLIQFQNNGVVDDSQLPKDRFSAERLKGVDSTLKIQPAKLEDSAVYLCASSLEAAYYNEQFFGPGTRLTVL.

This clone has just one count. CDR3 coding DNA: TGTGCCAGCAGCTTGGGGGGACAGGGTTCCTATGGCTACACCTTC. This translates into CASSLGGQGSYGYTF. The rearrangement joins TRBV5-4 to TRBJ1-2; 9 nucleotides line up with TRBD1. The CDR3 runs 15 residues. Germline V gene sequence: CDR1 SGHNT, CDR2 YYREEE (reference sequence). With 0 bases clipped from V and 4 bases from J, the junction kept 4 bases outside the gene matches.

The rearrangement joins TRBV5-5 to TRBJ2-1, with a weak D call TRBD1 (6 bases). CDR1 is SGHKS, CDR2 YYEKEE, per germline (reference sequence). The CDR3 is made up of 14 amino acids. V lost 1 base, J lost 7 bases, and 12 bases lay in between. CDR3 amino acids: CASSLSQGRNEQFF. DNA for the CDR3: TGTGCCAGCAGCTTGAGCCAGGGGCGGAATGAGCAGTTCTTC. Looking up the rest from reference TRBV5-5 and TRBJ2-1 gives the full variable domain: DAGVTQSPTHLIKTRGQQVTLRCSPISGHKSVSWYQQVLGQGPQFIFQYYEKEERGRGNFPDRFSARQFPNYSSELNVNALLLGDSALYLCASSLSQGRNEQFFGPGTRLTVL.

The rearrangement links TRBV6-5 to TRBJ1-4; D remains ambiguous. Germline-derived CDR1 and CDR2 are MNHEY and SVGAGI. This CDR3 contains 13 residues. V lost 10 bases and J 3 bases, leaving 12 bases between the germline ends. The CDR3 region is CATGGGANEKLFF. The CDR3 DNA follows: TGTGCCACCGGTGGCGGGGCTAATGAAAAACTGTTTTTT.

V gene TRBV28 combines with J gene TRBJ1-1; 7 bases agree with TRBD1. With V trimmed by 5 bases and J by 1 base, 4 bases remained unmatched. The CDR3 is made up of 14 amino acids. The germline V gene has CDR1 MDHEN and CDR2 SYDVKM. CDR3 sequence (DNA): TGTGCCAGCAGTGCCGGACAGGCGAACACTGAAGCTTTCTTT. Its protein product is CASSAGQANTEAFF.

This rearrangement joins TRBV5-1 to TRBJ2-5; 12 bases line up with TRBD2. Germline loops: CDR1 SGHRS, CDR2 YFSETQ. The V segment lost 4 bases and the J segment 5 bases; nucleotides outside the gene matches: 6. CDR3 size: 15 residues. The CDR3, as DNA: TGCGCCAGCAGCACAGACGGGACTAGCGGGGAGACCCAGTACTTC. It translates to CASSTDGTSGETQYF.

The V and J genes are TRBV5-1 and TRBJ2-5; D unresolved. V was pared by 4 bases and J by 5 bases, with 12 bases between. CDR1 is SGHRS and CDR2 is YFSETQ in the germline V gene. The CDR3 runs to 13 residues. The CDR3 DNA follows: TGCGCCAGCAGCCATCCGGGTTATGAGACCCAGTACTTC. It codes for CASSHPGYETQYF.

The rearrangement joins TRBV7-2 to TRBJ2-1; a possible D gene is TRBD2 (6 bases). The germline V gene has CDR1 SGHTA and CDR2 FQGNSA. The germline V and J ends were trimmed by 5 bases and 7 bases, with 9 bases remaining between them. The CDR3 extends over 12 amino acids. This CDR3 is CASSPSGNEQFF. CDR3 sequence (DNA): TGTGCCAGCAGCCCGAGCGGGAATGAGCAGTTCTTC.

The V and J genes are TRBV2 and TRBJ1-2; 9 bases agree with TRBD1. Looked up from germline, CDR1 is SNHLY and CDR2 is FYNNEI. This CDR3 has 14 residues. The V and J ends lost 7 bases and 8 bases, in that order; junction bases with no gene match: 11. The CDR3 DNA reads TGTGCCAGCATTTCGGGGACAGGGTTTATCGGCTACACCTTC. Translation: CASISGTGFIGYTF.

The rearrangement links TRBV29-1 to TRBJ2-1, with 7 bases aligning to TRBD2. With 4 bases clipped from V and 8 bases from J, the junction kept 14 bases outside the gene matches. CDR3 length equals 15 residues. CDR1 SQVTM and CDR2 ANQGSEA come from the germline V gene. CDR3 sequence (DNA): TGCAGCGTTGGGGGTCCTGGCGGGAGCCGGGATGAGCAGTTCTTC. Protein product: CSVGGPGGSRDEQFF.

The gene calls are TRBV21-1 and TRBJ2-7; TRBD1, as called in the table, went unchecked against the DNA. TRBV21-1 counts as a pseudogene. The CDR3 sequence is 20 residues long. Written as DNA, the CDR3 is TGTGCCAGCAGCAAAGTTTTCGGCGGGACAGAGAATTCAGGGGTACGTGAGCAGTACTTC. It specifies CASSKVFGGTENSGVREQYF.

The chain has TRBV19 and TRBJ2-2, with a weak D call TRBD1 (9 bases). V was trimmed by 11 bases and J by 6 bases, leaving 22 bases between them. The CDR3 has 15 residues. Germline V gene sequence: CDR1 LNHDA, CDR2 SQIVND (reference sequence). The CDR3 here is CASLGGDRVSGELFF. The CDR3 nucleotides are TGTGCCTCCCTCGGGGGGGACAGGGTTTCCGGGGAGCTGTTTTTT.